The rows below give T cell receptor beta chains drawn from one sample of a study of blood T cell repertoires in COVID-19. The method was immunoSEQ multiplex PCR; TCRdb's version includes in-frame clones alone and lacks a portion of them. The sample holds around 41,000 clones; about four fifths are singletons and the top ten take around two fifths. Specimen: peripheral blood. Receptors originate from a woman older than 75 with active or convalescent COVID-19. The CDR3 runs from the conserved cysteine through the conserved F or W.

CASSLDLGGLGGELFF	TRBV11-2	TRBJ2-2
CASSLLAGYTF	TRBV12-3/TRBV12-4	TRBJ1-2
CAGGGGSYGYTF	TRBV28	TRBJ1-2
CASSGAGARETQYF	TRBV19	TRBJ2-5
CASSFNLRDSQFF	TRBV7-2	TRBJ2-1
CASSLLQGYGYTF	TRBV19	TRBJ1-2
CASSRTGDSGANVLTF	TRBV6-6	TRBJ2-6
CASSPRQGVETQYF	TRBV18	TRBJ2-5
CASSSRSGGPSYEQYF	TRBV28	TRBJ2-7
CASGTGWEQYF	TRBV2	TRBJ2-7
CASSQGIYRGTEQYF	TRBV4-3	TRBJ2-7
CASSPGQGHSGNTIYF	TRBV28	TRBJ1-3
CASSFQTKRGRAHKPQHF	TRBV28	TRBJ1-5
CASSLGQDTYNSPLHF	TRBV5-1	TRBJ1-6
CASSQGRNQPQHF	TRBV7-3	TRBJ1-5
CASSPGNAVPTDTQYF	TRBV5-1	TRBJ2-3
CASSGTSGSTGELFF	TRBV2	TRBJ2-2
CASSESRTVEANYGYTF	TRBV25-1	TRBJ1-2
CASREQGILWETQYF	TRBV2	TRBJ2-5
CASSESGAYEQYF	TRBV2	TRBJ2-7
CASSPSGLPYEQYF	TRBV7-3	TRBJ2-7
CASRGTSSYNEQFF	TRBV28	TRBJ2-1
CASSPGGGEQYF	TRBV18	TRBJ2-7
CASSLGLQPSSYNEQFF	TRBV11-3	TRBJ2-1
CASSSGQTDNEKLFF	TRBV7-9	TRBJ1-4
CASSLGQGLGNTIYF	TRBV6-5	TRBJ1-3
CSVDGQGTYEQYF	TRBV29-1	TRBJ2-7
CASSPAGHQRLGELFF	TRBV28	TRBJ2-2
CAWSVPGRDAEAFF	TRBV30	TRBJ1-1
CASAGTLSGNTIYF	TRBV6-5	TRBJ1-3
CASSDMGQGNQPQHF	TRBV6-1	TRBJ1-5
CASSSGTGVSHEQYF	TRBV7-9	TRBJ2-7
CASSLGTGPNYGYTF	TRBV11-1	TRBJ1-2
CASSQARDNQPQHF	TRBV4-1	TRBJ1-5
CASSSRGTPRDRGRTEAFF	TRBV7-9	TRBJ1-1
CASSLRQATNEKLFF	TRBV28	TRBJ1-4
CASSLGEMRGYTF	TRBV7-9	TRBJ1-2
CAWSEIAGSYYNEQFF	TRBV30	TRBJ2-1
CASNRDRVRGEQFF	TRBV28	TRBJ2-1
CASSQEVSVGTGELFF	TRBV4-3	TRBJ2-2
CASSQELQGRNSPLHF	TRBV4-2	TRBJ1-6
CASSLEGAGANVLTF	TRBV28	TRBJ2-6
CASGSGMVAEAFF	TRBV6-5	TRBJ1-1
CASSLMDRGNEQFF	TRBV5-1	TRBJ2-1
CASSLFDLASGPGELFF	TRBV28	TRBJ2-2
CASPQNGQSADTQYF	TRBV6-5	TRBJ2-3
CASSLAGTSGSTDTQYF	TRBV11-1	TRBJ2-3
CASRRGQDYEAFF	TRBV19	TRBJ1-1
CASSLNRGTSGLGETQYF	TRBV7-6	TRBJ2-5
CASSRTGISTEAFF	TRBV13	TRBJ1-1
CAGRGRGTNTIYF	TRBV12-3/TRBV12-4	TRBJ1-3
CASSSGGGSSYNEQFF	TRBV5-4	TRBJ2-1
CASSDGVTNYGYTF	TRBV2	TRBJ1-2
CASSPGTVSTDTQYF	TRBV9	TRBJ2-3
CASSQDGIAGAGGELFF	TRBV3-1/TRBV3-2	TRBJ2-2